Below, 20 T cell receptor beta chains from the same sample are listed, as sequenced in a study of CD8 T cells in Susac syndrome. RNA was extracted with the RNeasy kit, and a quantity of roughly 0.5 to 1 ug was reverse transcribed using random hexamers. One entry per CDR3 protein results from TCRdb running MiXCR on the immunoSEQ multiplex PCR reads. Among 140,000 or so distinct CDR3 sequences listed, 85% to 95% were seen once. Source material: CD4+ T cells from PBMCs. These receptors came from a human donor with multiple sclerosis.

The chain is built from TRBV29-1 and TRBJ2-1, with TRBD2 as a possible D gene (6 bases). Germline CDR1 reads SQVTM; CDR2 reads ANQGSEA. The V and J ends lost 8 bases and 7 bases respectively, with 9 bases between them. The CDR3 runs 10 residues. The chain's CDR3 is CSLGGNEQFF. Here the CDR3 DNA reads TGCAGCCTGGGGGGAAATGAGCAGTTCTTC.

This chain links TRBV12-3 or TRBV12-4 with TRBJ1-2; TRBD1 matches 12 bases. The CDR3 covers 15 residues. The V and J ends lost 6 bases and 2 bases, in that order; junction bases with no gene match: 4. The CDR3 DNA reads as TGTGCCAGCAGCCAAGGGACAGGGGGCAACTATGGCTACACCTTC. Residues: CASSQGTGGNYGYTF.

The chain joins TRBV28 to TRBJ2-7; 7 bases map to TRBD2. V lost 5 bases to trimming and J lost 5 bases; unmatched junction nucleotides: 15. Germline V gene data show CDR1 as MDHEN and CDR2 as SYDVKM. The CDR3 is made up of 16 amino acids. CDR3 nucleotide sequence: TGTGCCAGCAGTAACTCCCCTAGCGGACCCGCCGACGAGCAGTACTTC. Its protein is CASSNSPSGPADEQYF.

The chain is built from TRBV28 and TRBJ2-5; D is undetermined. Germline assignment: CDR1 MDHEN and CDR2 SYDVKM. The V gene lost 2 bases and the J gene lost 1 base, with 8 bases spanning the gap. The CDR3 is 14 residues long. CDR3 DNA sequence: TGTGCCAGCAGTTTACCCAGGACCCAAGAGACCCAGTACTTC. Translated, it gives CASSLPRTQETQYF.

The V gene is TRBV4-1, the J gene TRBJ2-3; TRBD1 is a possible D gene (5 bases). Germline CDR1 and CDR2: MGHRA and YSYEKL. Trimming pared 1 base from V and 6 bases from J, leaving 20 bases between. The CDR3 covers 17 residues. The CDR3 nucleotides are TGCGCCAGCAGCCAAGTGGGGCTTCTAAGCCCTACCGATACGCAGTATTTT. It translates to CASSQVGLLSPTDTQYF.

The chain employs TRBV9 and TRBJ2-1, with D perhaps matching TRBD2 (6 bases). Germline CDR1 reads SGDLS; CDR2 reads YYNGEE. The CDR3 is 15 residues long. V was pared by 1 base and J by 9 bases, with 17 bases between. The CDR3 region has the DNA TGTGCCAGCAGCGTACAGGAGGCCGGGAGTGGTGAGCAGTTCTTC. This codes for CASSVQEAGSGEQFF.

V gene TRBV7-2 combines with J gene TRBJ1-6, with unresolved D. The CDR3 is 17 amino acids. Germline-derived CDR1 and CDR2 are SGHTA and FQGNSA. Between the trimmed V and J ends, which lost 3 bases and 10 bases, there was a span of 22 bases. As DNA, the CDR3 is TGTGCCAGCAGCTTCGACCGGGCCCACCGGGGAGGGTCACCCCTCCACTTT. Its protein is CASSFDRAHRGGSPLHF. The full variable domain, completed using reference TRBV7-2 and TRBJ1-6, is GAGVSQSPSNKVTEKGKDVELRCDPISGHTALYWYRQSLGQGLEFLIYFQGNSAPDKSGLPSDRFSAERTGGSVSTLTIQRTQQEDSAVYLCASSFDRAHRGGSPLHFGNGTRLTVT.

The V call is TRBV15, the J call TRBJ1-5; 9 nucleotides line up with TRBD1. Trimming removed 0 bases from V and 4 bases from J; junction bases left unmatched: 7. The CDR3 has 17 amino acids. Germline CDR1 is LNHNV and CDR2 is YYDKDF (reference sequence). This chain's CDR3 is CATSRDVQGAFNQPQHF. As DNA, the CDR3 is TGTGCCACCAGCAGAGACGTACAGGGGGCCTTTAATCAGCCCCAGCATTTT.

The chain employs TRBV3-1 and TRBJ2-7, with a possible D match to TRBD1 (5 bases). Germline V gene data show CDR1 as LGHDT and CDR2 as YNNKEL (reference sequence). The CDR3 spans 15 residues. Trimming removed 3 bases at V and 5 bases at J, with 17 bases between. CDR3 in DNA: TGTGCCAGCAGCCACCCCCTTCCCCAGGGTAACGAGCAGTACTTC. Translated: CASSHPLPQGNEQYF.

This clonotype is a singleton in its sample. The genes are TRBV7-9 and TRBJ2-3; D is perhaps TRBD2 (5 bases). The CDR3 is made up of 13 amino acids. V dropped 6 bases and J dropped 6 bases, with 13 bases sitting between them. Germline V gene sequence: CDR1 SEHNR, CDR2 FQNEAQ (reference sequence). The CDR3 DNA sequence: TGTGCCAGCAGATTGGACTCGGTGGATACGCAGTATTTT. Amino acids: CASRLDSVDTQYF.

The gene calls are TRBV6-2 or TRBV6-3 and TRBJ1-5; no firm D call. Germline V gene sequence: CDR1 MNHEY, CDR2 SVGEGT. V was pared by 2 bases and J by 12 bases, with 8 bases between. The CDR3 covers 11 residues. CDR3: CASSYRADQHF. For the CDR3, the DNA is TGTGCCAGCAGTTACAGGGCAGACCAGCATTTT.

This sequence joins TRBV29-1 and TRBJ2-7, with D possibly TRBD2 on 6 matching bases. V was trimmed by 2 bases and J by 9 bases, leaving 17 bases between them. The CDR3 spans 13 residues. The germline V gene has CDR1 SQVTM and CDR2 ANQGSEA. CDR3 nucleotide sequence: TGCAGCGTTGAATTGGGCAGGCGGGGAGGGCAGTACTTC. Amino acid sequence: CSVELGRRGGQYF.

The chain links TRBV4-1 to TRBJ2-7, with a possible D match to TRBD1 (6 bases). Germline-derived CDR1 and CDR2 are MGHRA and YSYEKL. V dropped 1 base and J dropped 3 bases, with 13 bases sitting between them. The CDR3 is made up of 15 amino acids. The CDR3 DNA follows: TGCGCCAGCAGCCAAGCCGAAGGGACAATCTACGAGCAGTACTTC. As protein: CASSQAEGTIYEQYF.

The CDR3 loop reads CASSPQGRTQYF. CDR3 sequence (DNA): TGTGCCAGCAGTCCGCAGGGGAGGACCCAGTACTTC. This rearrangement joins TRBV28 to TRBJ2-5; TRBD1 might be the D (6 bases). The CDR3 totals 12 residues. V lost 5 bases, J lost 7 bases, and 11 bases lay in between. CDR1 MDHEN and CDR2 SYDVKM come from the germline V gene.

The chain joins TRBV5-1 to TRBJ1-4; 12 bases agree with TRBD1. Germline assignment: CDR1 SGHRS and CDR2 YFSETQ. This CDR3 has 17 residues. The V gene end was trimmed by 4 bases and the J gene end by 7 bases; junction bases not matched to a gene: 11. CDR3 in DNA: TGCGCCAGCAGCGAGGGACAGGGGGCCGGGATCGGTGAAAAACTGTTTTTT. Its translation: CASSEGQGAGIGEKLFF.

CDR3 loop: CSADRPSGRTDTQYF. The DNA for the CDR3 is TGCAGTGCTGACCGACCTAGCGGGAGAACAGATACGCAGTATTTT. The rearrangement uses TRBV20-1 and TRBJ2-3, with TRBD2 matching 10 bases. The V gene end was trimmed by 5 bases and the J gene end by 3 bases; junction bases not matched to a gene: 8. Germline-derived CDR1 and CDR2 are DFQATT and SNEGSKA (reference sequence). This CDR3 spans 15 amino acids.

The chain combines TRBV7-2 with TRBJ2-1; D unresolved. The V and J ends lost 2 bases and 2 bases respectively, with 4 bases between them. The CDR3 totals 13 residues. Germline CDR1 and CDR2: SGHTA and FQGNSA. CDR3 in amino acids: CASSLKPYNEQFF. CDR3 bases: TGTGCCAGCAGCTTAAAGCCCTACAATGAGCAGTTCTTC.

The gene calls are TRBV23-1 and TRBJ2-3; 7 nucleotides align to TRBD1. TRBV23-1 is an ORF; its function is uncertain. The V segment lost 6 bases and the J segment 11 bases; nucleotides outside the gene matches: 14. The CDR3 runs to 14 residues. This CDR3 reads CASRPDRWSRGQYF. The DNA for the CDR3 is TGCGCCAGCAGACCGGACAGGTGGAGCCGGGGGCAGTATTTT.

The gene calls are TRBV5-4 and TRBJ2-1; tentatively, D is TRBD1 (6 bases). Germline values: CDR1 SGHNT, CDR2 YYREEE (reference sequence). V lost 3 bases and J 5 bases, leaving 18 bases between the germline ends. The CDR3 sequence is 16 residues long. The CDR3 reads CASSSPQGPKNNEQFF. The CDR3 coding sequence is TGTGCCAGCAGCTCACCTCAGGGGCCTAAAAACAATGAGCAGTTCTTC.

This clonotype appeared a single time. The chain joins TRBV7-2 to TRBJ2-1, with a weak D call TRBD2 (5 bases). This CDR3 region has 12 residues. CDR1 and CDR2 (germline): SGHTA, FQGNSA. Trimming took off 5 bases at V and 8 bases at J, with 10 bases between the two ends. CDR3 coding DNA: TGTGCCAGCAGCCGCCCGCGGGATGAGCAGTTCTTC. Residues: CASSRPRDEQFF.